The rows below give T cell receptor beta chains drawn from one sample of a study of T cell repertoires in cytomegalovirus infection. Their recognized antigens are unknown. Using its own MiXCR run on the reads, TCRdb lists one record per CDR3 protein. The data show a few hundred thousand distinct CDR3 sequences, with around two fifths seen just once and 48% held by the top ten. The sequences come from cultured PBMCs, collected from culture after CMV antigen stimulation. Receptors originate from a human donor in good health (CMV status not recorded). Some clones in this sample may be carry-over from other donors' samples. Both conserved end residues are part of each CDR3. The D gene is left open where the match is weak. Expanded clones are given a class, and other clones once, few, many or no size at all.

d_call j_call v_call clone_size cdr3_nt cdr3_aa
TRBD2 TRBJ2-1 TRBV12-3/TRBV12-4 few TGTGCCAGCAGTTTATTAGGGCTAGCGGGAGATGAGCAGTTCTTC CASSLLGLAGDEQFF
TRBD2 TRBJ2-7 TRBV20-1 few TGCAGTGCTTCACCGGGACTAGCGGGAGTGCGATCCTCCTACGAGCAGTACTTC CSASPGLAGVRSSYEQYF
TRBD1 TRBJ1-2 TRBV12-5 - TGTGCTAGTGGTTTGGTACTTGGACAGGCTAACTATGGCTACACCTTC CASGLVLGQANYGYTF
TRBD2 TRBJ2-5 TRBV20-1 - TGCAGTGCTAGAGATCCGGGGGGGCCCGGAGAGACCCAGTACTTC CSARDPGGPGETQYF
- TRBJ1-2 TRBV12-3/TRBV12-4 few TGTGCCAGCAGCCCTCCCCCTGGCAGGCCGTCGAAAGGCTACACCTTC CASSPPPGRPSKGYTF
- TRBJ2-2 TRBV7-2 - TGTGTCAGCAGCTTAGGGGAAGTCGGGGAGCTGTTTTTT CVSSLGEVGELFF
- TRBJ1-3 TRBV12-3/TRBV12-4 - TGTGCCAGCAGTTTAGGACTGATTACTACTGGAAACACCATATATTTT CASSLGLITTGNTIYF
TRBD2 TRBJ2-3 TRBV2 - TGTGCCAGCAGGGTAGCGGGAGGCACAGATACGCAGTATTTT CASRVAGGTDTQYF
TRBD1 TRBJ1-2 TRBV5-1 - TGCGCCAGTGGACAGGAGTCCCACTATGGCTACACCTTC CASGQESHYGYTF
- TRBJ1-1 TRBV30 once TGTGCCTGGAGTACGGGGGTCACTGAAGCTTTCTTT CAWSTGVTEAFF
TRBD1 TRBJ1-4 TRBV4-3 - TGCGCCAGCAGCCCGGGACAGGGTTTCACGGAAAAACTGTTTTTT CASSPGQGFTEKLFF
TRBD2 TRBJ2-2 TRBV6-6 - TGTGCCAGCATAACTAGCGGAAGGAACACCGGGGAGCTGTTTTTT CASITSGRNTGELFF
- TRBJ1-4 TRBV12-3/TRBV12-4 - TGTGCCAGCAGTTTGATGGGACGGGTTGAAAAACTGTTTTTT CASSLMGRVEKLFF
- TRBJ2-5 TRBV7-8 - TGTGCCAGCAGCCCGGCTAGATTCCAAGAGACCCAGTACTTC CASSPARFQETQYF
TRBD2 TRBJ2-3 TRBV7-6 few TGTGCCAGCAGCCCCGGACTAGCGGGAGGGCCGAGAACAGATACGCAGTATTTT CASSPGLAGGPRTDTQYF
- TRBJ2-1 TRBV18 - TGTGCCAGCTCACCAAGTTGGGGGCCCGCCTACAATGAGCAGTTCTTC CASSPSWGPAYNEQFF
- TRBJ1-1 TRBV12-3/TRBV12-4 - TGTGCCAGCAGTTTCACGTTTGACAGGCGCACTGAAGCTTTCTTT CASSFTFDRRTEAFF
- TRBJ1-3 TRBV7-9 - TGTGCCAGCAGCTTGCGGTCAGCCTCTGGAAACACCATATATTTT CASSLRSASGNTIYF
- TRBJ1-3 TRBV6-5 - TGTGCCAGCAGTTACGGACAGAGAGCTGGAAACACCATATATTTT CASSYGQRAGNTIYF
TRBD1 TRBJ2-1 TRBV12-3/TRBV12-4 few TGTGCCAGCAGCCGGGACAGGCTTTATTACAATGAGCAGTTCTTC CASSRDRLYYNEQFF
- TRBJ1-6 TRBV7-2 few TGTGCCAGCAGCTCGAACGCTGGGACTGTCGATAATTCACCCCTCCACTTT CASSSNAGTVDNSPLHF
- TRBJ2-7 TRBV5-1 - TGCGCCAGCAGCTTGGATCCAGGGAGGAGCGAGCAGTACTTC CASSLDPGRSEQYF
TRBD1 TRBJ1-5 TRBV7-9 - TGTGCCAGCAGCTTAGTTCCATGGGGACAGGGAACTAGCAATCAGCCCCAGCATTTT CASSLVPWGQGTSNQPQHF
TRBD2 TRBJ2-3 TRBV2 - TGTGCCAGCAACCCTGCGGCTAGCGGGGGAGATACGCAGTATTTT CASNPAASGGDTQYF
- TRBJ1-5 TRBV7-6 - TGTGCCAGCAGCTTAGCCGTAGATCAGCCCCAGCATTTT CASSLAVDQPQHF
- TRBJ2-1 TRBV7-3 - TGTGCCAGCAGCCCTGGGGGTTATGAGCAGTTCTTC CASSPGGYEQFF
- TRBJ2-7 TRBV20-1 - TGCAGTGCTAGGACAGTCGCCGAGCAGTACTTC CSARTVAEQYF
- TRBJ1-1 TRBV12-3/TRBV12-4 - TGTGCCAGCAAGCCAACATCGGGGAGCAGGGACGACACTGAAGCTTTCTTT CASKPTSGSRDDTEAFF
- TRBJ1-1 TRBV12-3/TRBV12-4 once TGTGCCAGCAGCCACCCCTCTAACAGGGTGTCTTTCTTT CASSHPSNRVSFF
- TRBJ1-5 TRBV5-5 - TGTGCCAGCAGCTTGGACTCCCCAGGTCAGCCCCAGCATTTT CASSLDSPGQPQHF
TRBD2 TRBJ2-7 TRBV6-6 - TGTGCCAGCAACCTCCCTAGCGGGTACGAGCAGTACTTC CASNLPSGYEQYF
- TRBJ1-4 TRBV20-1 - TGCAGTGCCCGGGCTTTTAGGGCAGGTAGTGAAAAACTGTTTTTT CSARAFRAGSEKLFF
- TRBJ1-4 TRBV7-2 - TGTGCCAGCAGCTTAGTTCCCGGGGTGGGTGAAAAACTGTTTTTT CASSLVPGVGEKLFF
- TRBJ1-2 TRBV7-2 - TGTGCCAGCAGCTTGGGCACACCAGAACATGGCTACACCTTC CASSLGTPEHGYTF
- TRBJ2-5 TRBV11-2 - TGTGCCACCTTGGGAGTAGGTTACGGGGGTACGGAGACCCAGTACTTC CATLGVGYGGTETQYF
- TRBJ2-3 TRBV7-2 - TGTGCCAGCAGGGGAGGAGATACGCAGTATTTT CASRGGDTQYF
TRBD1 TRBJ2-5 TRBV6-5 - TGTGCCAGCAGCCCGACAGGGGGCTATGGGACCCAGTACTTC CASSPTGGYGTQYF
- TRBJ2-7 TRBV20-1 - TGCAGTGCTAGGGGACGCGTGGGTTCCTACGAGCAGTACTTC CSARGRVGSYEQYF
- TRBJ2-1 TRBV7-2 many TGTGCCAGCAGCTCCCCCTCTAGCGAGTACAATGAGCAGTTCTTC CASSSPSSEYNEQFF
- TRBJ2-1 TRBV7-2 - TGTGCCAGCAGCGTCGACAGATACTCCTACAATGAGCAGTTCTTC CASSVDRYSYNEQFF
- TRBJ2-1 TRBV7-2 - TGTGCCAGCAGCTACTTTCAAAATGAGCAGTTCTTC CASSYFQNEQFF
TRBD2 TRBJ2-1 TRBV6-2/TRBV6-3 few TGTGCCAGCTACCCGGGACTAGCGGGAGAGTCCTCCTACAATGAGCAGTTCTTC CASYPGLAGESSYNEQFF
- TRBJ2-1 TRBV10-3 - TGTGCCATCAGTAGGGGGGAAGTCGATGAGCAGTTCTTC CAISRGEVDEQFF
- TRBJ1-4 TRBV7-2 - TGTGCCAGCAGCTTAATGGCGCCAGGGAGTAATGAAAAACTGTTTTTT CASSLMAPGSNEKLFF
- TRBJ1-5 TRBV19 - TGTGCCAGTAGTCTCCTATCGGGGGGGAGAGGTCAGCCCCAGCATTTT CASSLLSGGRGQPQHF
TRBD2 TRBJ2-1 TRBV7-2 - TGTGCCAGCAGACCACGGGGGGGCGGCTCCTACAATGAGCAGTTCTTC CASRPRGGGSYNEQFF
TRBD2 TRBJ2-5 TRBV4-2 - TGTGCCAGCAGCCAAGTAGCGGCTAGCGGGGGAGAGACCCAGTACTTC CASSQVAASGGETQYF
- TRBJ2-1 TRBV18 - TGTGCCAGCTCACCGATGGGAGGCTCCTACAATGAGCAGTTCTTC CASSPMGGSYNEQFF
- TRBJ1-4 TRBV11-1 - TGTGCCAGCAGCTTGAGTGGACACGATGAAAAACTGTTTTTT CASSLSGHDEKLFF
TRBD1 TRBJ1-2 TRBV12-3/TRBV12-4 - TGTGCCAGCAGAATAGGGCAGGGGGCGCGTGGCTACACCTTC CASRIGQGARGYTF
TRBD1 TRBJ1-1 TRBV12-3/TRBV12-4 - TGTGCCAGCAGTTACAGGGGCTCCGCTTTCTTT CASSYRGSAFF